These T cell receptor beta chains were read from a single sample in a study of low-dose radiotherapy and immunotherapy resistance in tumors. TCRdb passed the reads through MiXCR, listing each CDR3 protein once. Altogether tens of thousands of distinct CDR3 sequences are present, 9.4% being singletons, with the ten largest covering around 0.93%. The specimen was PBMCs, collected before treatment. The receptor set was obtained from a male donor with prostate cancer. Both conserved end residues are part of each CDR3. A D gene is named only where the DNA matches it firmly. The listing skips clone size in some rows; elsewhere it reads once, few, many or a size class.

size: many; V: TRBV6-6; J: TRBJ2-7; D: TRBD1; length: 14; DNA: TGTGCCAGCAGCCCGGGACAGGGGGCGAAAAGGCAGTACTTC; CDR3: CASSPGQGAKRQYF
size: many; V: TRBV7-2; J: TRBJ1-1; D: TRBD1; length: 13; DNA: TGTGCCAGCAGCTTACCCCGGGACAGGGGAGCTTTCTTT; CDR3: CASSLPRDRGAFF
size: many; V: TRBV11-2; J: TRBJ2-5; D: NA; length: 11; DNA: TGTGCCAGCAGCCCTGAGGGGACCCAGTACTTC; CDR3: CASSPEGTQYF
size: many; V: TRBV28; J: TRBJ2-2; D: TRBD1; length: 17; DNA: TGTGCCAGCAGTACGCGACAGGGGGCGAAGGTCACCGGGGAGCTGTTTTTT; CDR3: CASSTRQGAKVTGELFF
size: many; V: TRBV7-2; J: TRBJ2-7; D: TRBD2; length: 15; DNA: TGTGCCAGCAGCTGGGAGCGGGAGGCAAGGGGCGGGCAGTACTTC; CDR3: CASSWEREARGGQYF
size: many; V: TRBV6-2/TRBV6-3; J: TRBJ2-1; D: TRBD2; length: 15; DNA: TGTGCCAGCAGTCCAACTAGCGGGAGAGTGGATGAGCAGTTCTTC; CDR3: CASSPTSGRVDEQFF
size: many; V: TRBV20-1; J: TRBJ2-1; D: TRBD1; length: 14; DNA: TGCAGTGCTAGAGATGGCGCAGGGGGCAATGAGCAGTTCTTC; CDR3: CSARDGAGGNEQFF
size: few; V: TRBV4-3; J: TRBJ2-1; D: TRBD2; length: 15; DNA: TGCGCCAGCAGCCAACCCTGGACTAGCGGTTCTGAGCAGTTCTTC; CDR3: CASSQPWTSGSEQFF
size: many; V: TRBV11-2; J: TRBJ2-5; D: TRBD2; length: 16; DNA: TGTGCCAGCAGCTTTCTAACTAGCGGAACAATAGAGACCCAGTACTTC; CDR3: CASSFLTSGTIETQYF
size: many; V: TRBV11-1; J: TRBJ2-5; D: TRBD1; length: 14; DNA: TGTGCCAGCAGCTGGGGGGACAGGGAAGAGACCCAGTACTTC; CDR3: CASSWGDREETQYF
size: NA; V: TRBV11-1; J: TRBJ2-1; D: TRBD2; length: 16; DNA: TGTGCCAGCAGCGCCGGCATAGCGGGAGGGCCGGGTGAGCAGTTCTTC; CDR3: CASSAGIAGGPGEQFF
size: many; V: TRBV3-1; J: TRBJ2-1; D: NA; length: 12; DNA: TGTGCCAGCAGCCAGGTATACAATGAGCAGTTCTTC; CDR3: CASSQVYNEQFF
size: many; V: TRBV4-2; J: TRBJ2-3; D: TRBD2; length: 16; DNA: TGTGCCAGCAGCCAAGGGACTAGCGGGAGTACAGATACGCAGTATTTT; CDR3: CASSQGTSGSTDTQYF
size: many; V: TRBV7-8; J: TRBJ2-2; D: NA; length: 14; DNA: TGTGCCAGCAGCTTAGCGGTCGGTACGGGGGAGCTGTTTTTT; CDR3: CASSLAVGTGELFF
size: many; V: TRBV6-1; J: TRBJ1-1; D: NA; length: 14; DNA: TGTGCCAGCAGTGAAAACGCGGGGTTTACTGAAGCTTTCTTT; CDR3: CASSENAGFTEAFF
size: few; V: TRBV7-2; J: TRBJ2-7; D: TRBD1; length: 16; DNA: TGTGCCAGCAGCTCCCTAGGACAGGGACCTTCCTACGAGCAGTACTTC; CDR3: CASSSLGQGPSYEQYF
size: many; V: TRBV7-2; J: TRBJ1-1; D: TRBD1; length: 15; DNA: TGTGCCAGCAGCCTACAGGGGAGGGCGAACACTGAAGCTTTCTTT; CDR3: CASSLQGRANTEAFF
size: many; V: TRBV12-3/TRBV12-4; J: TRBJ2-5; D: NA; length: 17; DNA: TGTGCCAGCATCGGCAGGGAGGGGGCCTTCGGCCAAGAGACCCAGTACTTC; CDR3: CASIGREGAFGQETQYF
size: NA; V: TRBV27; J: TRBJ1-3; D: NA; length: 18; DNA: TGTGCCAGCAGTTTACGCCCATCAGGGGCTTCCTCTGGAAACACCATATATTTT; CDR3: CASSLRPSGASSGNTIYF
size: many; V: TRBV4-3; J: TRBJ1-1; D: NA; length: 16; DNA: TGCGCCAGCAGCCAAGGCACGAGGGTAGGAAACACTGAAGCTTTCTTT; CDR3: CASSQGTRVGNTEAFF
size: many; V: TRBV11-1; J: TRBJ1-1; D: NA; length: 15; DNA: TGTGCCAGCAGGAAGACTGACGGACTCCGCCCTGAAGCTTTCTTT; CDR3: CASRKTDGLRPEAFF
size: many; V: TRBV13; J: TRBJ2-1; D: TRBD2; length: 15; DNA: TGTGCCAGCAGGGGAGACGGACTAGCGGGAGAGGAGCAGTTCTTC; CDR3: CASRGDGLAGEEQFF
size: many; V: TRBV28; J: TRBJ1-6; D: TRBD1; length: 15; DNA: TGTGCCAGCAGACCACGGACAGGGTTGGGATCACCCCTCCACTTT; CDR3: CASRPRTGLGSPLHF
size: many; V: TRBV5-4; J: TRBJ2-3; D: NA; length: 16; DNA: TGTGCCAGCAGCCCCTCCGGGGGTCCTAGCACAGATACGCAGTATTTT; CDR3: CASSPSGGPSTDTQYF
size: NA; V: TRBV5-6; J: TRBJ2-7; D: NA; length: 14; DNA: TGTGCCAGCAGCACACCGGGATTATCTTACGAGCAGTACTTC; CDR3: CASSTPGLSYEQYF
size: many; V: TRBV4-2; J: TRBJ1-5; D: TRBD1; length: 17; DNA: TGTGCCAGCAGCCAAGATTATGGGACAGCCTTTTATCAGCCCCAGCATTTT; CDR3: CASSQDYGTAFYQPQHF
size: many; V: TRBV7-3; J: TRBJ2-3; D: NA; length: 14; DNA: TGTGCCAGCAGCCCCCGGGCCGGGGCAGATACGCAGTATTTT; CDR3: CASSPRAGADTQYF
size: NA; V: TRBV7-6; J: TRBJ2-3; D: TRBD2; length: 15; DNA: TGTGCCAGCAGCTTAAGAGCGGGGGACACAGATACGCAGTATTTT; CDR3: CASSLRAGDTDTQYF
size: many; V: TRBV5-4; J: TRBJ2-3; D: TRBD2; length: 15; DNA: TGTGCCAGCAGCCAAGTAGCGGGAGGCGCAGATACGCAGTATTTT; CDR3: CASSQVAGGADTQYF